The next 28 T cell receptor beta chains were all read from a single sample in a study of T cell responses to AZD1222 COVID-19 vaccine. Libraries were prepared by immunoSEQ multiplex PCR; TCRdb keeps only in-frame clonotypes and omits some of them. The sample carries about 97,000 clones, 91% recorded once. This specimen was peripheral blood, taken on day 0 of AZD1222 vaccination. The receptors shown here come from an adult in good health.

This chain joins TRBV5-1 and TRBJ1-1; 7 nucleotides line up with TRBD1. The CDR3 totals 16 residues. Germline V CDR1 and CDR2: SGHRS, YFSETQ. V gave up 3 bases and J gave up 3 bases; unmatched junction bases: 11. The CDR3 reads CASSSPPDRADTEAFF. Written as DNA, the CDR3 is TGCGCCAGCAGCTCGCCCCCCGACAGGGCGGACACTGAAGCTTTCTTT.

V and J are TRBV11-3 and TRBJ2-5; TRBD1 matches at 10 bases. V lost 5 bases and J lost 3; bases outside the gene matches: 9. The CDR3 is 16 amino acids. In germline, CDR1 is SGHNT, CDR2 YENEEA. The CDR3 spells CASSKGTGTGEETQYF. CDR3 coding DNA: TGTGCCAGCAGCAAAGGTACCGGGACAGGGGAAGAGACCCAGTACTTC.

The gene calls are TRBV3-1 (or the pseudogene TRBV3-2) and TRBJ1-1; 10 nucleotides match TRBD1. Germline loops: CDR1 LGHDT, CDR2 YNNKEL (reference sequence). V lost 0 bases, J lost 4 bases, and 2 bases stayed unmatched. The CDR3 contains 15 residues. CDR3 DNA: TGTGCCAGCAGCCAAGACTGGACAGGGGGCACTGAAGCTTTCTTT. Translating gives CASSQDWTGGTEAFF.

This rearrangement joins TRBV6-5 to TRBJ1-6; 7 nucleotides line up with TRBD1. The CDR3 totals 14 residues. The V gene's germline CDR1 is MNHEY and CDR2 SVGAGI. The ends lost 2 bases at V and 7 bases at J; junction bases unmatched: 2. In DNA, the CDR3 is TGTGCCAGCAGTTACGGGGACAGAAATTCACCCCTCCACTTT. Translated, it gives CASSYGDRNSPLHF.

The gene calls are TRBV19 and TRBJ1-1; the match to TRBD1 covers 9 bases. The CDR3 is 14 residues long. From germline, CDR1 is LNHDA and CDR2 SQIVND (reference sequence). V shed 8 bases and J 5 bases; nucleotides not matched to a gene: 9. CDR3 residues: CASGKAGTGTEAFF. CDR3 DNA: TGTGCCAGTGGCAAAGCGGGGACAGGGACTGAAGCTTTCTTT.

V usage is TRBV3-1 (or the pseudogene TRBV3-2) and J usage is TRBJ2-3, with 13 nucleotides matching TRBD2. V shed 1 base and J 0 bases; nucleotides not matched to a gene: 1. Germline CDR1 reads LGHDT; CDR2 reads YNNKEL (reference sequence). The CDR3 runs 17 residues. In DNA, the CDR3 is TGTGCCAGCAGCCAAGGACTAGCGGGGGGTAGCACAGATACGCAGTATTTT. Translation gives CASSQGLAGGSTDTQYF.

The chain is built from TRBV30 and TRBJ1-5; weak D call: TRBD1 (5 bases). CDR1 is GTSNPN and CDR2 is SVGIG in the germline V gene (reference sequence). The V end lost 3 bases, the J end lost 6 bases, and 12 bases lay between the germline ends. The length of the CDR3 is 13 residues. The CDR3 sequence: CAWSVTGGQPQHF. The CDR3 bases are TGTGCCTGGAGCGTTACAGGCGGTCAGCCCCAGCATTTT.

The rearrangement joins TRBV7-2 to TRBJ2-3; D is unresolved. Germline V gene sequence: CDR1 SGHTA, CDR2 FQGNSA. The CDR3 totals 14 residues. V was cut by 2 bases and J by 0 bases, with 6 bases left in between. The CDR3 is CASSLLTSTDTQYF. The CDR3 DNA follows: TGTGCCAGCAGCTTACTCACTAGCACAGATACGCAGTATTTT. The complete variable domain, with remaining parts taken from reference TRBV7-2 and TRBJ2-3, reads GAGVSQSPSNKVTEKGKDVELRCDPISGHTALYWYRQSLGQGLEFLIYFQGNSAPDKSGLPSDRFSAERTGGSVSTLTIQRTQQEDSAVYLCASSLLTSTDTQYFGPGTRLTVL.

This rearrangement joins TRBV10-3 to TRBJ2-3; D is undetermined. The CDR3 extends over 14 amino acids. Germline CDR1 ENHRY, CDR2 SYGVKD. V shed 3 bases and J shed 1 base, with 8 bases lying between them. CDR3 residues: CAISDGARTDTQYF. Here the CDR3 DNA reads TGTGCCATCAGTGACGGCGCCCGCACAGATACGCAGTATTTT.

This chain joins TRBV28 and TRBJ1-6; the D is unclear. The CDR3 runs to 16 residues. From germline, CDR1 is MDHEN and CDR2 SYDVKM. The germline V and J ends were trimmed by 6 bases and 0 bases, with 12 bases remaining between them. CDR3 amino acids: CASSPRRSSYNSPLHF. The CDR3 DNA reads TGTGCCAGCAGCCCTCGGCGGAGCTCCTATAATTCACCCCTCCACTTT.

The chain links TRBV2 to TRBJ2-2, with D hard to call. The CDR3 spans 14 residues. The V and J ends lost 7 bases and 0 bases respectively, with 9 bases between them. Germline CDR1 is SNHLY and CDR2 is FYNNEI. CDR3 sequence reads: CASTSLSNTGELFF. The CDR3 coding sequence is TGTGCCAGCACCTCTCTATCGAACACCGGGGAGCTGTTTTTT.

The rearrangement uses TRBV7-8 and TRBJ2-7, with TRBD2 matching over 8 bases. J was trimmed by 1 base and V by 4 bases; bases with no gene match: 6. The CDR3 extends over 15 amino acids. Per the germline V gene, CDR1 is SGHVS and CDR2 is FQNEAQ. The DNA of the CDR3 is TGTGCCAGCAGCTCGCGGACTAGCTCGTCCTACGAGCAGTACTTC. Protein sequence: CASSSRTSSSYEQYF.

The chain carries TRBV4-2 and TRBJ2-1; 11 bases match TRBD2. V gave up 0 bases and J gave up 4 bases; unmatched junction bases: 2. CDR3 length: 16 amino acids. The V gene's germline CDR1 is LGHNA and CDR2 YNFKEQ. The CDR3 DNA follows: TGTGCCAGCAGCCAAGAGGCTAGCGGGGGGTACAATGAGCAGTTCTTC. Translation: CASSQEASGGYNEQFF.

The chain employs TRBV6-2 or TRBV6-3 and TRBJ2-5; 12 nucleotides match TRBD2. The CDR3 runs 16 residues. Per the germline V gene, CDR1 is MNHEY and CDR2 is SVGEGT. With V trimmed by 6 bases and J by 7 bases, 12 bases remained unmatched. The CDR3: CASSVSLASGGGTQYF. The CDR3 DNA follows: TGTGCCAGCAGCGTCTCCCTGGCTAGCGGGGGGGGGACCCAGTACTTC.

V is TRBV3-1 (or the pseudogene TRBV3-2) and J is TRBJ1-5; D is perhaps TRBD1 (6 bases). The CDR3 is 13 amino acids. Germline values: CDR1 LGHDT, CDR2 YNNKEL (reference sequence). V lost 5 bases, J lost 8 bases, and 13 bases lay in between. CDR3 protein: CASSGTGNKPQHF. DNA for the CDR3: TGTGCCAGCAGCGGAACAGGGAATAAGCCCCAGCATTTT.

The gene calls are TRBV4-2 and TRBJ2-5, with 15 nucleotides matching TRBD2. Germline CDR1 is LGHNA and CDR2 is YNFKEQ. Trimming removed 3 bases from V and 5 bases from J; junction bases left unmatched: 22. This CDR3 is 22 amino acids long. CDR3 loop: CASSHSPPGTSGGSSFAETQYF. Written as DNA, the CDR3 is TGTGCCAGCAGCCACTCCCCCCCCGGGACTAGCGGGGGGTCGTCATTTGCGGAGACCCAGTACTTC.

This chain uses TRBV30 with TRBJ1-1; D not certain. Germline lookup yields CDR1 GTSNPN and CDR2 SVGIG (reference sequence). Between the trimmed V and J ends, which lost 0 bases and 3 bases, there was a span of 8 bases. The CDR3 extends over 13 amino acids. This CDR3 reads CAWSVAADTEAFF. DNA for the CDR3: TGTGCCTGGAGTGTGGCGGCGGACACTGAAGCTTTCTTT.

The chain has TRBV5-6 and TRBJ2-2; unclear D gene. The CDR3 is 13 residues long. V dropped 4 bases and J dropped 6 bases, with 10 bases sitting between them. Per germline, CDR1 SGHDT and CDR2 YYEEEE. In DNA, the CDR3 is TGTGCCAGCAGCCCGGGTCTTTCCGGGGAGCTGTTTTTT. Protein product: CASSPGLSGELFF.

The chain employs TRBV14 and TRBJ2-3, with D hard to call. In germline, CDR1 is SGHDN, CDR2 FVKESK. Trimming took off 3 bases at V and 2 bases at J, with 6 bases between the two ends. This CDR3 has 13 amino acids. The CDR3 sequence: CASSQHPTDTQYF. The CDR3 DNA follows: TGTGCCAGCAGCCAGCACCCCACAGATACGCAGTATTTT. The full variable domain, completed using reference TRBV14 and TRBJ2-3, is EAGVTQFPSHSVIEKGQTVTLRCDPISGHDNLYWYRRVMGKEIKFLLHFVKESKQDESGMPNNRFLAERTGGTYSTLKVQPAELEDSGVYFCASSQHPTDTQYFGPGTRLTVL.

This chain links TRBV28 with TRBJ2-2, with D perhaps matching TRBD2 (6 bases). There are 15 residues in the CDR3. V was shortened by 4 bases and J by 0 bases, with 9 bases between the two germline ends. Germline V lookup: CDR1 MDHEN, CDR2 SYDVKM. The CDR3 DNA is TGTGCCAGCAGTTCCAGCGGGTCGAACACCGGGGAGCTGTTTTTT. It specifies CASSSSGSNTGELFF.

The V call is TRBV19, the J call TRBJ1-2, with D hard to call. Germline assignment: CDR1 LNHDA and CDR2 SQIVND (reference sequence). Trimming took off 6 bases at V and 9 bases at J, with 14 bases between the two ends. This CDR3 contains 12 residues. CDR3 region: CASRESSASYTF. CDR3 nucleotides: TGTGCCAGTAGAGAGTCCAGTGCGAGCTACACCTTC.

This clone has just one count. The rearrangement uses TRBV21-1 and TRBJ1-5. TRBV21-1 represents a pseudogene. This CDR3 region has 15 residues. CDR3 nucleotides: TGTGCCAGCAGTAGAGGAGGGTATAGCAATCAGCCCCAGCATTTT. Its translation is CASSRGGYSNQPQHF.

The rearrangement uses TRBV5-1 and TRBJ1-2, with D possibly TRBD1 on 6 matching bases. Germline-derived CDR1 and CDR2 are SGHRS and YFSETQ. V was trimmed by 2 bases and J by 3 bases, leaving 11 bases between them. The CDR3 loop spans 14 amino acids. CDR3: CASSFRGLDYGYTF. The CDR3 DNA follows: TGCGCCAGCAGCTTCAGGGGATTGGACTATGGCTACACCTTC.

J is TRBJ2-3 and V is TRBV27; 8 nucleotides agree with TRBD2. The CDR3 sequence is 15 residues long. Trimming at V came to 5 bases and at J to 5 bases, leaving 9 bases not matched to a gene. Germline CDR1 reads MNHEY; CDR2 reads SMNVEV (reference sequence). CDR3 nucleotides: TGTGCCAGCAGTGATGGGACTAGAAGGGGAGATACGCAGTATTTT. It encodes CASSDGTRRGDTQYF.

The CDR3 here is CASSPTGTGGLNTEAFF. CDR3 DNA sequence: TGCGCCAGCAGCCCGACGGGGACAGGGGGTTTGAACACTGAAGCTTTCTTT. V is TRBV4-1 and J is TRBJ1-1; 11 nucleotides agree with TRBD1. Unmatched junction bases numbered 7, after V lost 4 bases and J lost 0 bases. The CDR3 is made up of 17 amino acids. The germline V gene encodes CDR1 MGHRA and CDR2 YSYEKL.

The rearrangement links TRBV19 to TRBJ1-1, with 7 bases aligning to TRBD1. V gave up 4 bases and J gave up 4 bases; unmatched junction bases: 18. Germline CDR1 LNHDA, CDR2 SQIVND (reference sequence). This CDR3 has 18 residues. CDR3 DNA: TGTGCCAGTAGTACCCTCGGCCCGCGGGACAGTGGCGGCACTGAAGCTTTCTTT. Residues: CASSTLGPRDSGGTEAFF.

This rearrangement joins TRBV11-2 to TRBJ2-3; the match to TRBD1 covers 10 bases. The germline V gene encodes CDR1 SGHAT and CDR2 FQNNGV. The CDR3 is 16 residues long. Trimming cost V 5 bases and J 7 bases; bases outside gene matches: 12. CDR3 sequence: CASSQGVTGGGYTQYF. The CDR3 DNA is TGTGCCAGCAGCCAGGGGGTGACAGGGGGCGGGTATACGCAGTATTTT.

This clone was seen a handful of times. J is TRBJ1-4 and V is TRBV4-1; tentatively, D is TRBD1 (6 bases). Germline CDR1 is MGHRA and CDR2 is YSYEKL. The CDR3 has 15 amino acids. V shed 5 bases and J shed 6 bases, with 16 bases lying between them. The CDR3 bases are TGCGCCAGCAGCACCCAGGGGATGGGATATGAAAAACTGTTTTTT. It translates to CASSTQGMGYEKLFF.